Listed below are T cell receptor beta chains from one sample, sequenced in a study of blood T cell repertoires in COVID-19. The method was immunoSEQ multiplex PCR; TCRdb's version includes in-frame clones alone and lacks a portion of them. The sample holds just under 350,000 clones; under 95% are singletons and the top ten take approximately 3.5%. The sample was peripheral blood. The source is a woman under 30 who had recovered from COVID-19. CDR3s include the opening cysteine and the closing phenylalanine or tryptophan. D genes are given only for firm matches. Some rows have no size entry. The others give once, few or many, or a class for an expanded clone.

V: TRBV4-1
size: -
J: TRBJ1-1
D: TRBD1
CDR3: CASSRVKQGTEAFF
DNA: TGCGCCAGCAGCCGAGTTAAACAGGGGACTGAAGCTTTCTTT

V: TRBV5-5
size: -
J: TRBJ2-6
D: -
CDR3: CASSWTASGANVLTF
DNA: TGTGCCAGCAGCTGGACAGCCTCTGGGGCCAACGTCCTGACTTTC

V: TRBV28
size: -
J: TRBJ2-1
D: TRBD1
CDR3: CASSLRDRTYNEQFF
DNA: TGTGCCAGCAGTCTCCGGGACAGGACCTACAATGAGCAGTTCTTC

V: TRBV7-2
size: -
J: TRBJ2-3
D: TRBD2
CDR3: CASSIASGTTDTQYF
DNA: TGTGCCAGCAGCATCGCTAGCGGGACAACAGATACGCAGTATTTT

V: TRBV10-3
size: -
J: TRBJ2-3
D: -
CDR3: CAISESRWPSSTDTQYF
DNA: TGTGCCATCAGTGAGTCCAGGTGGCCTTCTAGCACAGATACGCAGTATTTT

V: TRBV14
size: -
J: TRBJ2-3
D: TRBD2
CDR3: CASSQVGGLAADTQYF
DNA: TGTGCCAGCAGCCAAGTTGGGGGACTAGCGGCAGATACGCAGTATTTT

V: TRBV11-3
size: -
J: TRBJ1-1
D: -
CDR3: CASSQRTVNTEAFF
DNA: TGTGCCAGCAGCCAGAGGACAGTGAACACTGAAGCTTTCTTT

V: TRBV28
size: -
J: TRBJ2-1
D: TRBD1
CDR3: CASSPGTGKRDEQFF
DNA: TGTGCCAGCAGTCCCGGGACAGGTAAAAGGGATGAGCAGTTCTTC

V: TRBV25-1
size: -
J: TRBJ2-3
D: -
CDR3: CASSDLRSADTQYF
DNA: TGTGCCAGCAGTGATCTCAGGTCTGCGGATACGCAGTATTTT

V: TRBV7-2
size: -
J: TRBJ2-5
D: -
CDR3: CASSLGARGETQYF
DNA: TGTGCCAGCAGCTTAGGCGCCCGCGGGGAGACCCAGTACTTC

V: TRBV7-8
size: -
J: TRBJ2-5
D: TRBD2
CDR3: CASSLANWGGETQYF
DNA: TGTGCCAGCAGCTTAGCGAATTGGGGGGGGGAGACCCAGTACTTC

V: TRBV5-6
size: -
J: TRBJ2-1
D: -
CDR3: CASSSTPPPRWQFF
DNA: TGTGCCAGCAGCTCAACGCCTCCACCCAGATGGCAGTTCTTC

V: TRBV27
size: once
J: TRBJ2-2
D: TRBD2
CDR3: CATRLAGGNGELFF
DNA: TGTGCCACCCGACTAGCGGGAGGAAACGGGGAGCTGTTTTTT

V: TRBV12-3/TRBV12-4
size: -
J: TRBJ1-1
D: -
CDR3: CASSLGRNTEAFF
DNA: TGTGCCAGCAGTCTAGGTCGGAACACTGAAGCTTTCTTT

V: TRBV15
size: -
J: TRBJ2-3
D: -
CDR3: CATSRVGADTQYF
DNA: TGTGCCACCAGCAGAGTAGGGGCGGATACGCAGTATTTT

V: TRBV29-1
size: once
J: TRBJ2-3
D: TRBD2
CDR3: CSAVAGVTDTQYF
DNA: TGCAGCGCCGTAGCGGGCGTCACAGATACGCAGTATTTT

V: TRBV7-2
size: -
J: TRBJ2-2
D: TRBD2
CDR3: CASSFSGIRLPGELFF
DNA: TGTGCCAGCAGCTTTAGCGGGATCAGGTTACCCGGGGAGCTGTTTTTT

V: TRBV30
size: -
J: TRBJ2-1
D: -
CDR3: CAWRRGITGWITVGGNEQFF
DNA: TGTGCCTGGAGACGGGGGATTACCGGTTGGATTACGGTTGGTGGCAATGAGCAGTTCTTC

V: TRBV19
size: -
J: TRBJ1-1
D: -
CDR3: CASSILTGALNTEAFF
DNA: TGTGCCAGTAGTATCCTGACAGGAGCCTTGAACACTGAAGCTTTCTTT

V: TRBV10-2
size: -
J: TRBJ1-2
D: TRBD1
CDR3: CASRGGQVRAYGYTF
DNA: TGCGCCAGCAGGGGGGGACAGGTGAGAGCCTATGGCTACACCTTC

V: TRBV7-2
size: few
J: TRBJ2-3
D: TRBD2
CDR3: CASSLVRSGRADSDTQYF
DNA: TGTGCCAGCAGCTTAGTAAGGAGCGGGAGGGCCGACTCAGATACGCAGTATTTT

V: TRBV11-2
size: -
J: TRBJ2-5
D: -
CDR3: CASSRQETQYF
DNA: TGTGCCAGCAGCCGGCAAGAGACCCAGTACTTC

V: TRBV10-2
size: -
J: TRBJ1-5
D: -
CDR3: CASSTTGILPQHF
DNA: TGCGCCAGCAGTACTACAGGGATCTTGCCCCAGCATTTT

V: TRBV7-2
size: -
J: TRBJ1-2
D: TRBD1
CDR3: CASSSGQGDGYTF
DNA: TGTGCCAGCAGCTCCGGACAGGGGGATGGCTACACCTTC

V: TRBV6-2/TRBV6-3
size: few
J: TRBJ1-5
D: -
CDR3: CASSYRDQPQHF
DNA: TGTGCCAGCAGTTACAGAGATCAGCCCCAGCATTTT

V: TRBV5-5
size: -
J: TRBJ1-2
D: -
CDR3: CASSWSPGIGYGYTF
DNA: TGTGCCAGCAGCTGGAGTCCAGGGATCGGCTATGGCTACACCTTC

V: TRBV7-6
size: -
J: TRBJ2-3
D: -
CDR3: CASSLASSGSTDTQYF
DNA: TGTGCCAGCAGCTTAGCGTCGAGCGGTAGCACAGATACGCAGTATTTT

V: TRBV5-8
size: -
J: TRBJ2-1
D: -
CDR3: CASSFVRQAREEQFF
DNA: TGTGCCAGCAGCTTTGTGCGACAGGCCAGGGAGGAGCAGTTCTTC

V: TRBV19
size: -
J: TRBJ2-5
D: -
CDR3: CASSTTGYGTQYF
DNA: TGTGCCAGTAGTACCACGGGGTACGGGACCCAGTACTTC

V: TRBV14
size: -
J: TRBJ2-2
D: -
CDR3: CASSHQNTGELFF
DNA: TGTGCCAGCAGCCATCAGAACACCGGGGAGCTGTTTTTT

V: TRBV24-1
size: -
J: TRBJ2-1
D: TRBD1
CDR3: CATSDSDRGGLLRYNEQFF
DNA: TGTGCCACCAGTGATTCCGACAGGGGTGGCCTCCTTCGGTACAATGAGCAGTTCTTC

V: TRBV7-2
size: -
J: TRBJ2-5
D: -
CDR3: CASSPRAGLDYQETQYF
DNA: TGTGCCAGCAGCCCGCGGGCCGGCCTGGACTACCAAGAGACCCAGTACTTC

V: TRBV5-6
size: -
J: TRBJ1-2
D: -
CDR3: CASSSGTNYGYTF
DNA: TGTGCCAGCAGCTCCGGGACAAACTATGGCTACACCTTC

V: TRBV5-8
size: -
J: TRBJ1-1
D: -
CDR3: CASSRIGWGGSEAFF
DNA: TGTGCCAGCAGCCGAATCGGTTGGGGGGGATCTGAAGCTTTCTTT

V: TRBV10-3
size: -
J: TRBJ1-1
D: -
CDR3: CAISESPLQGLNTEAFF
DNA: TGTGCCATCAGTGAGTCGCCTCTACAGGGCCTGAACACTGAAGCTTTCTTT

V: TRBV7-2
size: -
J: TRBJ2-3
D: -
CDR3: CASRLGGTTDTQYF
DNA: TGTGCCAGCAGGTTGGGCGGGACCACAGATACGCAGTATTTT

V: TRBV4-1
size: -
J: TRBJ2-3
D: TRBD2
CDR3: CASSQGFTSGGTDTQYF
DNA: TGCGCCAGCAGCCAAGGGTTTACTAGCGGGGGCACAGATACGCAGTATTTT